The 5 T cell receptor beta chains presented below share a single source sample, sequenced in a study of shared clonotypes between healthy human individuals. Positive CCR7 selection of CD45RO-negative cells yielded the naive CD8 cells, and terminally differentiated effector memory CD45RA+ cells were excluded. Measured with immunoSEQ multiplex PCR; TCRdb has only the in-frame clones, and not every one. The data show roughly 650,000 clones, roughly 96% seen once. The specimen sequenced was naive CD8+ T cells sorted from blood. These receptors originate from a woman aged 25 to 45 in good health.

This chain links TRBV27 with TRBJ2-7; 8 bases are a match to TRBD2. The CDR3 extends over 15 amino acids. Germline assignment: CDR1 MNHEY and CDR2 SMNVEV (reference sequence). Trimming cost V 6 bases and J 2 bases; bases outside gene matches: 9. The CDR3 sequence: CASSGILAGPYEQYF. CDR3 sequence (DNA): TGTGCCAGCAGCGGGATCCTAGCGGGTCCCTACGAGCAGTACTTC.

V and J are TRBV28 and TRBJ2-7, with unresolved D. Germline-derived CDR1 and CDR2 are MDHEN and SYDVKM. V was cut by 6 bases and J by 3 bases, with 12 bases left in between. This CDR3 contains 13 residues. The CDR3 bases are TGTGCCAGCAGGCCCCATAACAGCTACGAGCAGTACTTC. Protein: CASRPHNSYEQYF.

This chain uses TRBV5-1 with TRBJ1-5; D remains unclear. The CDR3 runs 15 residues. V lost 4 bases, J lost 0 bases, and 11 bases lay in between. The germline V gene has CDR1 SGHRS and CDR2 YFSETQ. CDR3 sequence: CASSTTRYSNQPQHF. DNA of the CDR3: TGCGCCAGCAGCACAACACGTTATAGCAATCAGCCCCAGCATTTT.

The chain carries TRBV27 and TRBJ1-5; D is possibly TRBD1 (6 bases). The CDR3 extends over 15 amino acids. Trimming shortened V by 0 bases and J by 3 bases, and 9 bases separated the two germline ends. CDR1 and CDR2 (germline): MNHEY, SMNVEV (reference sequence). The DNA for the CDR3 is TGTGCCAGCAGTTTATCAGGACAGCCCAATCAGCCCCAGCATTTT. It codes for CASSLSGQPNQPQHF.

CDR3 protein: CASSPGGSYEQYF. CDR3 bases: TGTGCCAGCAGTCCAGGGGGCTCCTACGAGCAGTACTTC. The V and J genes are TRBV6-6 and TRBJ2-7; 7 bases map to TRBD1. The germline V gene has CDR1 MNHNY and CDR2 SVGAGI (reference sequence). The CDR3 runs 13 residues. V was clipped by 5 bases and J by 0 bases; unmatched bases: 1.